The present TCR beta chain was sequenced within a study of monozygotic twins with inflammatory bowel disease. From the 5' RACE reads, TCRdb lists one entry per CDR3 protein and no DNA. In all, the sample yields about 160,000 distinct CDR3 sequences. This CDR3 is built from 14 residues. Germline-derived CDR1 and CDR2 are LGHNA and YNFKEQ. This TCR was recovered from a human donor with ulcerative colitis or Crohn's disease, or a healthy co-twin of an affected twin (not recorded which). The chain is built from TRBV4-2 and TRBJ1-1; with no DNA, the TCRdb D assignment of TRBD1 cannot be verified. Sequencing used blood. The CDR3 reads CASSPRDRDTEAFF.